The source of this T cell receptor (beta chain) is a study of neurological immune-mediated disorders. TCRdb re-called the 5' RACE reads with MiXCR, one entry per CDR3 protein. In the table there are approximately 80,000 distinct CDR3 sequences, around 6% of which are singletons. The time point: longitudinal time-point 2. Trimming removed 0 bases from V and 0 bases from J, with 11 bases in between. The CDR3 consists of 16 residues. The germline CDR1 and CDR2 sequences are SGHRS and YFSETQ. This clonotype was observed at least ten times. The chain recombines TRBV5-1 with TRBJ2-3; perhaps TRBD1 as D (5 bases). The TCR originated in a woman aged 55-69 years with multiple sclerosis. The sample was PBMCs. As DNA, the CDR3 is TGCGCCAGCAGCTTGGCGGCAGGGCCCAGCACAGATACGCAGTATTTT. Translating it yields CASSLAAGPSTDTQYF.